This TCR beta chain was retrieved from a study of human T cells and chemical hapten exposure. Unique molecular identifiers were attached to individual cDNA molecules during library preparation. Each CDR3 protein is one row after TCRdb ran MiXCR on the RACE reads. This table has fewer than 85,000 distinct CDR3 sequences, about 9.4% appearing once. Time point: patch test 2, 6 weeks after DPC sensitization. Treatment reported: therapeutic diphenylcyclopropenone sensitization with weekly scalp DPC. This clonotype occurred many times. The CDR3 is 12 amino acids. Looked up from germline, CDR1 is MNHNY and CDR2 is SVGAGI (reference sequence). The V and J ends lost 6 bases and 2 bases respectively, with 6 bases between them.

The clonotype originates from a woman aged 25 to 39 with alopecia areata. Some clones in this sample may be carry-over from other donors' samples. This chain connects TRBV6-6 to TRBJ2-3; D is ambiguous. The sequenced sample was whole blood, obtained in connection with sensitization to the hapten diphenylcyclopropenone (DPC). The CDR3 is CASRGSTDTQYF. CDR3 coding DNA: TGTGCCAGCAGGGGCTCCACAGATACGCAGTATTTT.